This is a list of T cell receptor beta chains from one sample in a study of T-cell reconstitution after alpha-beta-depleted transplantation in children. TCRdb fed the PCR reads into MiXCR, producing one record per CDR3 protein. The sample has approximately 490,000 distinct CDR3 sequences, about 12% seen once. The sequencing here drew on PBMCs from the stem cell graft donor, taken from the stem cell graft. Every receptor here comes from a human donor who donated a stem cell graft to a child with combined immunodeficiency. Each CDR3 is given with its conserved first and last residue. Fields, in order: D gene, clone size, V gene, J gene, CDR3 DNA, CDR3 protein. A D gene is named only where the DNA matches it firmly. Clone size is stated in some rows and not others, as once, few, many or a class when expanded.

d_gene: TRBD1; abundance: many; v_gene: TRBV20-1; j_gene: TRBJ1-5; CDR3nt: TGCAGTGCTAGACCGGGACAGGGGGCAGGGGGCAATCAGCCCCAGCATTTT; CDR3aa: CSARPGQGAGGNQPQHF
d_gene: TRBD2; abundance: NA; v_gene: TRBV7-2; j_gene: TRBJ2-1; CDR3nt: TGTGCCAGCAGCTTATGGCGGCGGGAGGGAGAGCAGTTCTTC; CDR3aa: CASSLWRREGEQFF
d_gene: TRBD1; abundance: NA; v_gene: TRBV6-5; j_gene: TRBJ2-1; CDR3nt: TGTGCCAGCAGTTACTCCAGACAGGGCCATGAGCAGTTCTTC; CDR3aa: CASSYSRQGHEQFF
d_gene: NA; abundance: NA; v_gene: TRBV18; j_gene: TRBJ2-3; CDR3nt: TGTGCCAGCTCACCAAGGGGTACAGCTAGCACAGATACGCAGTATTTT; CDR3aa: CASSPRGTASTDTQYF
d_gene: TRBD2; abundance: many; v_gene: TRBV2; j_gene: TRBJ2-3; CDR3nt: TGTGCCAGCAGTGAGGGACTAGCGGGGTTGAGGGCTACGCAGTATTTT; CDR3aa: CASSEGLAGLRATQYF
d_gene: TRBD1; abundance: few; v_gene: TRBV20-1; j_gene: TRBJ2-5; CDR3nt: TGCAGTGCCCCGGGACAGGGGGCACCCTTTCAAGAGACCCAGTACTTC; CDR3aa: CSAPGQGAPFQETQYF
d_gene: NA; abundance: few; v_gene: TRBV29-1; j_gene: TRBJ1-2; CDR3nt: TGCAGCGTTGAATTGGTTGGATCCTATGGCTACACCTTC; CDR3aa: CSVELVGSYGYTF
d_gene: TRBD2; abundance: few; v_gene: TRBV6-1; j_gene: TRBJ2-2; CDR3nt: TGTGCCAGCGGGTCTAGCGGGGGGGGCTACACCGGGGAGCTGTTTTTT; CDR3aa: CASGSSGGGYTGELFF
d_gene: NA; abundance: few; v_gene: TRBV30; j_gene: TRBJ2-1; CDR3nt: TGTGCCTGGAGTATCTACCAGACCAATGAGCAGTTCTTC; CDR3aa: CAWSIYQTNEQFF
d_gene: TRBD1; abundance: NA; v_gene: TRBV12-3/TRBV12-4; j_gene: TRBJ2-1; CDR3nt: TGTGCCAGCACCAGCGGACAGGCATACAATGAGCAGTTCTTC; CDR3aa: CASTSGQAYNEQFF
d_gene: NA; abundance: few; v_gene: TRBV5-5; j_gene: TRBJ2-7; CDR3nt: TGTGCCAGCAGCGAGCAGCCCTACGAGCAGTACTTC; CDR3aa: CASSEQPYEQYF
d_gene: NA; abundance: once; v_gene: TRBV5-1; j_gene: TRBJ1-3; CDR3nt: TGCGCCCTGGGAGGTAGCTCTGGAAACACCATATATTTT; CDR3aa: CALGGSSGNTIYF
d_gene: NA; abundance: once; v_gene: TRBV7-2; j_gene: TRBJ2-1; CDR3nt: TGTGCCAGCAGAACTCGGGGCGAGCAGTTCTTC; CDR3aa: CASRTRGEQFF
d_gene: NA; abundance: few; v_gene: TRBV27; j_gene: TRBJ2-2; CDR3nt: TGTGCCAGCAGTTTTCTCGAGAACACCGGGGAGCTGTTTTTT; CDR3aa: CASSFLENTGELFF
d_gene: NA; abundance: medium-sized; v_gene: TRBV7-9; j_gene: TRBJ1-1; CDR3nt: TGTGCCAGCAGCCCCTACTCGGGGATGAACACTGAAGCTTTCTTT; CDR3aa: CASSPYSGMNTEAFF
d_gene: NA; abundance: NA; v_gene: TRBV5-6; j_gene: TRBJ1-5; CDR3nt: TGTGCCAGCAGCTTGGACAGACTCAATCAGCCCCAGCATTTT; CDR3aa: CASSLDRLNQPQHF
d_gene: NA; abundance: NA; v_gene: TRBV6-5; j_gene: TRBJ2-5; CDR3nt: TGTGCCAGCAGTTACGGGAGATACCTCGGGACGCAAAAGACCCAGTACTTC; CDR3aa: CASSYGRYLGTQKTQYF
d_gene: NA; abundance: many; v_gene: TRBV6-5; j_gene: TRBJ2-3; CDR3nt: TGTGCCAGCAGAAGACTCGGGGGTGTCGACACAGATACGCAGTATTTT; CDR3aa: CASRRLGGVDTDTQYF
d_gene: NA; abundance: many; v_gene: TRBV7-2; j_gene: TRBJ1-3; CDR3nt: TGTGCCAGCAGCTTAGCTCTTCTCTCTGGAAACACCATATATTTT; CDR3aa: CASSLALLSGNTIYF
d_gene: NA; abundance: many; v_gene: TRBV7-9; j_gene: TRBJ2-1; CDR3nt: TGTGCCAGCAGCTTACCCAATGAGCAGTTCTTC; CDR3aa: CASSLPNEQFF
d_gene: NA; abundance: few; v_gene: TRBV29-1; j_gene: TRBJ2-7; CDR3nt: TGCAGCGTTGAAGACCGGGACTCCTCGAGCTCCTACGAGCAGTACTTC; CDR3aa: CSVEDRDSSSSYEQYF